Presented here are 13 T cell receptor beta chains from one specimen sequenced in a study of cytomegalovirus exposure and HLA in healthy donors. The PCR contained 60 Vbeta and 13 Jbeta primers. Sequenced by immunoSEQ multiplex PCR; TCRdb stores in-frame clones only, minus some. The sample table sets out about 200,000 clones. The sample comprised PBMCs. These receptors were obtained from a man aged 30 to 45 in good health and CMV-seronegative.

This chain uses TRBV5-1 with TRBJ1-4; TRBD1 aligns across 9 bases. From germline, CDR1 is SGHRS and CDR2 YFSETQ. The CDR3 runs 16 residues. J was trimmed by 7 bases and V by 0 bases; bases with no gene match: 7. CDR3 DNA: TGCGCCAGCAGCTTGGGCTCTGGGACAGGGTTTGAAAAACTGTTTTTT. It codes for CASSLGSGTGFEKLFF.

The V and J genes are TRBV11-2 and TRBJ1-4, with a weak D call TRBD1 (5 bases). V was trimmed by 5 bases and J by 0 bases, leaving 10 bases between them. The CDR3 is made up of 15 amino acids. Germline loops: CDR1 SGHAT, CDR2 FQNNGV. The chain's CDR3 is CASSVRTTTNEKLFF. CDR3 nucleotide sequence: TGTGCCAGCAGCGTCCGGACAACAACTAATGAAAAACTGTTTTTT.

The CDR3: CASSPGANTGELFF. CDR3 sequence (DNA): TGCGCCAGCAGCCCCGGGGCGAACACCGGGGAGCTGTTTTTT. The chain uses TRBV5-1 and TRBJ2-2; maybe TRBD2 (5 bases). The CDR3 totals 14 residues. The germline V and J ends were trimmed by 4 bases and 0 bases, with 7 bases remaining between them. Germline CDR1 is SGHRS and CDR2 is YFSETQ. Combining the CDR3 with reference TRBV5-1 and TRBJ2-2 gives the whole variable domain KAGVTQTPRYLIKTRGQQVTLSCSPISGHRSVSWYQQTPGQGLQFLFEYFSETQRNKGNFPGRFSGRQFSNSRSEMNVSTLELGDSALYLCASSPGANTGELFFGEGSRLTVL.

V and J are TRBV19 and TRBJ1-3; D might be TRBD1 (6 bases). CDR3 length: 14 residues. CDR1 and CDR2 (germline): LNHDA, SQIVND (reference sequence). Trimming cost V 6 bases and J 1 base, with 10 bases left between them. CDR3 loop: CASRPRGSGNTIYF. The CDR3 coding sequence is TGTGCCAGTAGGCCCAGGGGATCTGGAAACACCATATATTTT.

This sequence joins TRBV10-3 and TRBJ2-1; TRBD2 aligns across 9 bases. Germline V gene sequence: CDR1 ENHRY, CDR2 SYGVKD. The CDR3 spans 15 residues. The V gene end was trimmed by 9 bases and the J gene end by 6 bases; junction bases not matched to a gene: 12. The CDR3 reads CAIRTLAGESNEQFF. The CDR3 bases are TGTGCCATTCGTACGTTAGCGGGAGAATCCAATGAGCAGTTCTTC.

The CDR3 is CASSSTGGRETQYF. The CDR3 DNA follows: TGCGCCAGCAGCTCGACAGGGGGTAGAGAGACCCAGTACTTC. The rearrangement joins TRBV5-1 to TRBJ2-5; 9 bases fit TRBD1. This CDR3 comprises 14 residues. Losses at the gene ends were 3 bases for V and 4 bases for J; bases not matched to a gene: 4. In germline, CDR1 is SGHRS, CDR2 YFSETQ.

The chain recombines TRBV18 with TRBJ2-7, with TRBD2 matching 7 bases. Looked up from germline, CDR1 is KGHSH and CDR2 is LQKENI. CDR3 size: 12 residues. Unmatched junction bases numbered 1, after V lost 3 bases and J lost 5 bases. This CDR3 is CASSPREDEQYF. CDR3 nucleotides: TGTGCCAGCTCACCCCGGGAGGACGAGCAGTACTTC.

The chain employs TRBV6-1 and TRBJ1-2, with a tentative D call TRBD1 (5 bases). V was shortened by 8 bases and J by 1 base, with 17 bases between the two germline ends. Germline lookup yields CDR1 MNHNS and CDR2 SASEGT. CDR3 length: 15 amino acids. The CDR3 here is CASRPTRGYNYGYTF. CDR3 DNA: TGTGCCAGCCGCCCCACACGGGGGTATAACTATGGCTACACCTTC.

The gene calls are TRBV6-5 and TRBJ1-2; D is perhaps TRBD1 (5 bases). The V end was cut by 2 bases, the J end by 8 bases, with 18 bases between. CDR1 MNHEY and CDR2 SVGAGI come from the germline V gene. The CDR3 runs 15 residues. The CDR3 DNA reads TGTGCCAGCAGTTACGGCCAGGCCCACTCAGGGGGCTACACCTTC. Its translation: CASSYGQAHSGGYTF.

This chain links TRBV5-1 with TRBJ2-7; D is perhaps TRBD2 (6 bases). Germline CDR1 reads SGHRS; CDR2 reads YFSETQ. The CDR3 sequence is 15 residues long. V lost 4 bases, J lost 7 bases, and 21 bases lay in between. The CDR3 reads CASSQSGTQAGEQYF. The CDR3 DNA follows: TGCGCCAGCAGCCAATCGGGGACTCAGGCGGGAGAGCAGTACTTC. The full variable domain, rest sourced from reference TRBV5-1 and TRBJ2-7, is KAGVTQTPRYLIKTRGQQVTLSCSPISGHRSVSWYQQTPGQGLQFLFEYFSETQRNKGNFPGRFSGRQFSNSRSEMNVSTLELGDSALYLCASSQSGTQAGEQYFGPGTRLTVT.

The genes are TRBV7-9 and TRBJ2-7; D perhaps matches TRBD2 (5 bases). The CDR3 has 13 residues. The V gene's germline CDR1 is SEHNR and CDR2 FQNEAQ (reference sequence). V was shortened by 1 base and J by 10 bases, with 14 bases between the two germline ends. The CDR3 nucleotides read TGTGCCAGCAGCTTAGTGGCCGACCGGGATCAGTACTTC. It yields the protein CASSLVADRDQYF.

The V and J genes are TRBV5-1 and TRBJ2-2, with 9 bases that match TRBD2. V lost 2 bases to trimming and J lost 4 bases; unmatched junction nucleotides: 9. Germline-derived CDR1 and CDR2 are SGHRS and YFSETQ. This CDR3 has 17 amino acids. The CDR3 DNA reads TGCGCCAGCAGCTTTTGGGCGGGAGGGCCGGGCACCGGGGAGCTGTTTTTT. Residues: CASSFWAGGPGTGELFF.

Of note for this clone: Its ends do not fully match the called genes, so a read error is possible. V is TRBV2 and J is TRBJ1-2, with TRBD1 matching 12 bases. This CDR3 contains 16 residues. Germline values: CDR1 SNHLY, CDR2 FYNNEI. The CDR3 bases are TGTGCCAGCAGTGAAAAGGAGGGGACAGGGGGCTCTAGCTACATCTTC. It codes for CASSEKEGTGGSSYIF.